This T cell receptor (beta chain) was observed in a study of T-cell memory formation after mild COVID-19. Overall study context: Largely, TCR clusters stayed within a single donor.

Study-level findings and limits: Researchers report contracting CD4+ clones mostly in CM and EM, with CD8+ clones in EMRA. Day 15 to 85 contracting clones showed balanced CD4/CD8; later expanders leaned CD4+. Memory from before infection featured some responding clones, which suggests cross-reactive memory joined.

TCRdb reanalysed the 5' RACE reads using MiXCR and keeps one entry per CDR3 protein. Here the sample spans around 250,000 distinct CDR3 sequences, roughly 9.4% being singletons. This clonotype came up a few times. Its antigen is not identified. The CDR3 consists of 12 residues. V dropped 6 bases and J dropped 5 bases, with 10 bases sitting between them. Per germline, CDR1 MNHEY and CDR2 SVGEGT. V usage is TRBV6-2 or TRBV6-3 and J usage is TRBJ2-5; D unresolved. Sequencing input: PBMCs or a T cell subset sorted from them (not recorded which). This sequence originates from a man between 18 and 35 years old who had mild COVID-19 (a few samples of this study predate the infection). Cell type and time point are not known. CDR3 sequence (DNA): TGTGCCAGCAGCCGCTTATCGGAGACCCAGTACTTC. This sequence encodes CASSRLSETQYF.